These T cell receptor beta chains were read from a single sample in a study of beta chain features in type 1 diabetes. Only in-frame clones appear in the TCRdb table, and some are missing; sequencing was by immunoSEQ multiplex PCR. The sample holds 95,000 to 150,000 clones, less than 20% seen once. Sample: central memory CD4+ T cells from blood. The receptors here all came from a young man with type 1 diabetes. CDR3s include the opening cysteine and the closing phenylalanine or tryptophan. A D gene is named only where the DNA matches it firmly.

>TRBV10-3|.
CAIRDSGEQFF
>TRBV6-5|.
CAIATGSGTGELFF
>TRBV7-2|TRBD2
CTSSRRGGGGYNEQFF
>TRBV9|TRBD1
CASSVAEQGIYYEQYF
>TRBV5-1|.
CASSFDPGPREQYF
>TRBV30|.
CAWVGMARGYTF
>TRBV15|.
CATSRDGGNTIYF
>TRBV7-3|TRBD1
CASSWTGNTEAFF
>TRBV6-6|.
CASRIDNSPLHF
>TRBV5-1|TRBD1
CASSLGQGVNEQFF
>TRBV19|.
CASSIIEGKAFF
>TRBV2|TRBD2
CASSPGLAGTDTQYF
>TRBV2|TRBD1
CASRGQLNEKLFF
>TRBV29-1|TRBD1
CSVSGTGLYEQYF
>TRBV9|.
CASSVGGIQETQYF
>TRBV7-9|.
CASSLEGQETQYF
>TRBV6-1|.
CASSGGINEKLFF
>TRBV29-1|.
CSVGGAQTDTQYF
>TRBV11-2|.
CASSFQLGGETQYF
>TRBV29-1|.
CSVGAQDGETQYF
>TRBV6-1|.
CASRETFSSGTVWTDTQYF
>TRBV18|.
CASSPGLGLNTEAFF
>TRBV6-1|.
CASSPTGLADTQYF
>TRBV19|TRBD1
CASSIGQGGYNEQFF
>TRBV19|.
CASSQGDYGYTF
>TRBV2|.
CASSEEINQPQHF
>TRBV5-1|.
CASSSVGDGSPLHF
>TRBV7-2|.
CASSSTQAYEQYF
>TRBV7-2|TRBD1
CASSFLAGQGDRTEAFF
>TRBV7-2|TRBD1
CASTRDRGQPQHF
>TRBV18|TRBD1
CASSPTGGAEGYTF
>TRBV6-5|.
CASSYYPQGHEQYF
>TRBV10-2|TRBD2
CASSRLAGIGTDTQYF
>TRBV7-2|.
CASSLGTPRTDTQYF
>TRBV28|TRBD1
CASGLNQGVSYEQYF
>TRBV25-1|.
CASSERGLGVGQYF
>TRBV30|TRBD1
CAWSRQGVDIQYF
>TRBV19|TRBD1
CASSRGTGSYEQYF
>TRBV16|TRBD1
CASSQSDRGAGAFF